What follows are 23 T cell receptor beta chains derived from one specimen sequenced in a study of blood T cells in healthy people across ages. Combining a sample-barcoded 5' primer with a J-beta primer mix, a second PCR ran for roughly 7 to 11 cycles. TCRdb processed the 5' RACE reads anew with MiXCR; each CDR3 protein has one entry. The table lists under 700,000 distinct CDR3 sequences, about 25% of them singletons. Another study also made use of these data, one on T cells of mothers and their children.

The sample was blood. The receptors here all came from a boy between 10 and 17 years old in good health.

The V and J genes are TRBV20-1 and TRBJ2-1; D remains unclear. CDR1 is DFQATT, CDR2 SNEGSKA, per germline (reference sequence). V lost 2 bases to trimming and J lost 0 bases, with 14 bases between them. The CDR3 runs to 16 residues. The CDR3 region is CSARHLTSSSYNEQFF. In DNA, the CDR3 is TGCAGTGCTAGACATCTCACTTCTAGCTCCTACAATGAGCAGTTCTTC.

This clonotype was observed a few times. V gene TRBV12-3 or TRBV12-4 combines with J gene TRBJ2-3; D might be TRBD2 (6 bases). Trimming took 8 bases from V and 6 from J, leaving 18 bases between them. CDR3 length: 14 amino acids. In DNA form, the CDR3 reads TGTGCCAGCCGCAAATCGGGAGTTGTCGATACGCAGTATTTT. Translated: CASRKSGVVDTQYF.

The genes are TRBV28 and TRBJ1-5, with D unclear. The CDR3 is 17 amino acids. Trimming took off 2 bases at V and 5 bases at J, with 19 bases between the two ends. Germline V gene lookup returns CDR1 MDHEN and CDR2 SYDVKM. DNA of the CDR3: TGTGCCAGCAGTTTACGAGGCTCTATCTCAGCTCATCAGCCCCAGCATTTT. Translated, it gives CASSLRGSISAHQPQHF.

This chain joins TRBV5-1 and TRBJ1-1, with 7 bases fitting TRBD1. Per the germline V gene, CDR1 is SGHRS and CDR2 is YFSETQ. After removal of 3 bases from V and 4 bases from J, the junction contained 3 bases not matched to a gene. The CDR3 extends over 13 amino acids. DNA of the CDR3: TGCGCCAGCAGCTCCCCAGGGGGCACTGAAGCTTTCTTT. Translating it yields CASSSPGGTEAFF.

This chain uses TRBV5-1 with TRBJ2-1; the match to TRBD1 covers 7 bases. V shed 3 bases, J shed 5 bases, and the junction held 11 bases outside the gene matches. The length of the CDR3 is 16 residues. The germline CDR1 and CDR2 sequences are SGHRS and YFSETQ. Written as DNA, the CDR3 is TGCGCCAGCAGCTCGAACCCCGGGACAGAAAACAATGAGCAGTTCTTC. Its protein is CASSSNPGTENNEQFF.

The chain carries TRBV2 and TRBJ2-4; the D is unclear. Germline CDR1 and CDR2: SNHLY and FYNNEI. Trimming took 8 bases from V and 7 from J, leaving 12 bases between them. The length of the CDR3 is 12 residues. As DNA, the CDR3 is TGTGCCAGCTCAGGCACAGCTAACATTCAGTACTTC. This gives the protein CASSGTANIQYF.

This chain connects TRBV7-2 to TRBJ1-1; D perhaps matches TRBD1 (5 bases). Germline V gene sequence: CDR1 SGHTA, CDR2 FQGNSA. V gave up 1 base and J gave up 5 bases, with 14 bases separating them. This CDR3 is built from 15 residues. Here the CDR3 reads CASSLEPQGRTEAFF. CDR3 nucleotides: TGTGCCAGCAGCTTAGAGCCTCAGGGAAGGACTGAAGCTTTCTTT.

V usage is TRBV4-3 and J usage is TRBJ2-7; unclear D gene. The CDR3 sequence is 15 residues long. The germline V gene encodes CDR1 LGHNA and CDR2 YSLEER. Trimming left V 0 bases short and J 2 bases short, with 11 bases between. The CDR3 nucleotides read TGCGCCAGCAGCCAAGATCCCGGAGAAACCTACGAGCAGTACTTC. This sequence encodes CASSQDPGETYEQYF.

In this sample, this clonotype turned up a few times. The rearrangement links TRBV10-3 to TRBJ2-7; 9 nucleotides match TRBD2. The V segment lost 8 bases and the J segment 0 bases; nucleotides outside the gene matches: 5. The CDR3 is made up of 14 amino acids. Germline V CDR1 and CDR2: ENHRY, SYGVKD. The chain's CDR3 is CAIRVAGDSYEQYF. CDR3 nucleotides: TGTGCCATCCGTGTAGCGGGGGACTCCTACGAGCAGTACTTC.

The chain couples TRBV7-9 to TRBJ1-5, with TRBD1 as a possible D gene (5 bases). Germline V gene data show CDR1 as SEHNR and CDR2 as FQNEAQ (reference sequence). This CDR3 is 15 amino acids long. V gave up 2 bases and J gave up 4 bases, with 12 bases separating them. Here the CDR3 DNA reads TGTGCCAGCAGCTTAAGTACAGGTCAAAATCAGCCCCAGCATTTT. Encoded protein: CASSLSTGQNQPQHF.

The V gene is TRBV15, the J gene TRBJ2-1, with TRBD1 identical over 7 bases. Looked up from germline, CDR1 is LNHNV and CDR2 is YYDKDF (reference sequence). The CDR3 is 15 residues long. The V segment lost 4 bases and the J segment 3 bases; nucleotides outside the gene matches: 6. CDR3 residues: CATSTSGTDYNEQFF. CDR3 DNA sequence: TGTGCCACCAGCACCTCCGGGACAGACTACAATGAGCAGTTCTTC.

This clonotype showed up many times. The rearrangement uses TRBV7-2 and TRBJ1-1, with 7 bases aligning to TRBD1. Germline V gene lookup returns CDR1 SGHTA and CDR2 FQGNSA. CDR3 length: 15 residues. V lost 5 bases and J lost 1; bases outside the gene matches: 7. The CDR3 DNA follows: TGTGCCAGCAGCCGCCGACAGGGAGGGAACACTGAAGCTTTCTTT. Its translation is CASSRRQGGNTEAFF.

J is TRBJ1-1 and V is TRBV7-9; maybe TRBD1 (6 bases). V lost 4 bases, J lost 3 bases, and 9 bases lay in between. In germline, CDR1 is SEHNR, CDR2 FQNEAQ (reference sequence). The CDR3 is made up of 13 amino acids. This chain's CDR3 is CASSSEGDTEAFF. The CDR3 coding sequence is TGTGCCAGCAGCTCCGAGGGGGACACTGAAGCTTTCTTT.

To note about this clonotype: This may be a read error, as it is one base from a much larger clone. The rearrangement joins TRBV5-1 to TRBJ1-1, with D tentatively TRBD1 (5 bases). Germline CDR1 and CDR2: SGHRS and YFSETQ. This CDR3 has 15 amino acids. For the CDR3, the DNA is TGCGCCAGCAGCCCACCCCCCAGGGAGGACACTGAAGCTTCCTTT. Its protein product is CASSPPPREDTEASF.

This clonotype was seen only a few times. The CDR3 coding sequence is TGTGCCAGCAGCACTTGGACAGGGGGCTCTGGGGCCAACGTCCTGACTTTC. This encodes CASSTWTGGSGANVLTF. This chain connects TRBV13 to TRBJ2-6; 10 nucleotides match TRBD1. The CDR3 is 17 amino acids. V lost 5 bases to trimming and J lost 0 bases; unmatched junction nucleotides: 4. CDR1 is PRHDT and CDR2 is FYEKMQ in the germline V gene (reference sequence).

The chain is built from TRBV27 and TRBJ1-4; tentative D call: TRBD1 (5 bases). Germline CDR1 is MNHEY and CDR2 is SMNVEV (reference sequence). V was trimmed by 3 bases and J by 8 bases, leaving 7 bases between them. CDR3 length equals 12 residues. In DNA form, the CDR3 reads TGTGCCAGCAGTTTTCGGGACGAAAAACTGTTTTTT. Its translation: CASSFRDEKLFF.

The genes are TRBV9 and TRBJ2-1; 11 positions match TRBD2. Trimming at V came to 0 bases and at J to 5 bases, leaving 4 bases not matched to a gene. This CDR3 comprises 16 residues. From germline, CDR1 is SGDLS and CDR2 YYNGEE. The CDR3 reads CASSVGVSGGDNEQFF. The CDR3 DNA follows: TGTGCCAGCAGCGTAGGAGTTAGCGGGGGGGACAATGAGCAGTTCTTC.

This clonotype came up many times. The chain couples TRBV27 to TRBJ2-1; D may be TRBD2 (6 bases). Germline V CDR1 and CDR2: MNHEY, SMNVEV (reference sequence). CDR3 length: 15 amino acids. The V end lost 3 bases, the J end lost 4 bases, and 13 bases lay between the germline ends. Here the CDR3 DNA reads TGTGCCAGCAGTTTGACGGCAGGGACTTACAATGAGCAGTTCTTC. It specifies CASSLTAGTYNEQFF.

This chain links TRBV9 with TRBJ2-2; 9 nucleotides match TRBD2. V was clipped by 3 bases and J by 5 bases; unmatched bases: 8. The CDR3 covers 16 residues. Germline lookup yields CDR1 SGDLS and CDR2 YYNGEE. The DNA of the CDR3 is TGTGCCAGCAGCGGGGTAGCGGGAGTGGGGACCGGGGAGCTGTTTTTT. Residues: CASSGVAGVGTGELFF.

CDR3 in DNA: TGTGCCACCGCCCCTGCGGAGGCCAGCACAGATACGCAGTATTTT. It codes for CATAPAEASTDTQYF. The chain combines TRBV12-3 or TRBV12-4 with TRBJ2-3; the D gene is possibly TRBD2 (5 bases). CDR3 size: 15 residues. The V and J ends lost 10 bases and 0 bases respectively, with 17 bases between them.

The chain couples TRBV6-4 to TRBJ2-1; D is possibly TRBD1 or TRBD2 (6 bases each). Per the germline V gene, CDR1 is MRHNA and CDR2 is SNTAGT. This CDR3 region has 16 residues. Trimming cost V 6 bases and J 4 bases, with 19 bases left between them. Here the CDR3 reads CASSGGEGRGYNEQFF. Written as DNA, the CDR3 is TGTGCCAGCAGCGGGGGCGAGGGGCGTGGATACAATGAGCAGTTCTTC.

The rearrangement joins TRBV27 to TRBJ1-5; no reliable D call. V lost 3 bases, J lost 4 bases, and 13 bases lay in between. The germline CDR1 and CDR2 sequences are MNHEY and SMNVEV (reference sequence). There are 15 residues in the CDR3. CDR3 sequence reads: CASSFWKLGNQPQHF. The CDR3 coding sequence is TGTGCCAGCAGTTTCTGGAAACTAGGGAATCAGCCCCAGCATTTT.

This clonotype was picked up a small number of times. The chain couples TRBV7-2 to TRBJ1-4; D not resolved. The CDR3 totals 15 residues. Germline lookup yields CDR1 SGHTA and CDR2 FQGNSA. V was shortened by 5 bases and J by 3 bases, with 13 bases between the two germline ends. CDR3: CASSAPVGSNEKLFF. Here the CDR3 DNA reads TGTGCCAGCAGCGCCCCCGTGGGTTCTAATGAAAAACTGTTTTTT.